This TCR beta chain was retrieved from a study of vaccination and CD4 T cells after COVID-19. The treatment: roughly ten-day PBMC culture with coronavirus spike peptide pools or control peptides (ViraFEST assay). The Oncomine TCR Beta short-read assay was applied to DNA of cultured CD4+ T cells. TCRdb re-called the PCR reads through MiXCR, storing one row per CDR3 protein. The repertoire holds 12,000 or so distinct CDR3 sequences, about 75% seen once, with 10% to 13% in the top ten. Study outcomes and limitations: SARS-CoV-2-reactive clonotype medians increased from approximately 21 to 40, not significantly.

CDR1 KGHDR and CDR2 SFDVKD come from the germline V gene. Trimming took 3 bases from V and 5 from J; bases not matched to a gene: 6. CDR3 length: 16 amino acids. Comment on this clonotype: Its antigen remains unidentified.

This sequence joins TRBV24-1 and TRBJ2-2; 9 bases line up with TRBD1. The sample consisted of CD4+ T cells from blood, cultured in vitro. The source of this sequence is a human donor who had recovered from COVID-19. The CDR3 DNA is TGTGCCACCAGTGATCCGGGGACAGGGTCTACCGGGGAGCTGTTTTTT. This translates into CATSDPGTGSTGELFF.